The clone carrying this T cell receptor beta chain was counted between two and nine times. This entry comes from a study of blood T cell repertoires in COVID-19. Overall study context: The analysed material was cDNA or gDNA that came from T cells, B-cell-depleted T cells, or PBMCs.

How the authors handled the data: Using reference gene primer amplification, nucleated cell counts were estimated. Assay used: immunoSEQ multiplex PCR; TCRdb lists only in-frame clones, some missing. The DNA gave D and trimming, while V, J and clone size come from that table. The profile shows about 130,000 clones, approximately 80% of them singletons. CDR3 length: 17 amino acids. J lost 8 bases, V lost 1 base, and 12 bases had no gene match. Germline V gene sequence: CDR1 LGHNT, CDR2 FRNRAP. The sequencing input was peripheral blood. The clonotype was recovered from a man between 40 and 49 years old with active or convalescent COVID-19. The chain uses TRBV12-5 and TRBJ2-1, with TRBD2 matching over 9 bases. The CDR3 reads CASGLGLLGGGAHEQFF. In nucleotides, the CDR3 is TGTGCTAGTGGTTTGGGCCTATTAGGCGGGGGGGCACATGAGCAGTTCTTC.